Below are 32 T cell receptor beta chains sequenced from a single sample in a study of cytomegalovirus exposure and HLA in healthy donors (dated by TCRdb to between 2016 and 2019). The library was obtained by the immunoSEQ multiplex PCR assay. For the multiplex PCR, a mixture combining 60 forward primers for TCR Vbeta segments and 13 reverse primers for TCR Jbeta segments was used. Imported from immuneACCESS, the table was reduced by TCRdb to in-frame sequences with V and J called. These copies leave out some clones; in studies compared against another copy, an unresolved V gene accounts for under half, and the cause of the remainder is not known. This sample lists about 120,000 clones; roughly 80% were detected once. The top ten hold about 0.25% of the sample. Sequenced material: PBMCs. Source of these receptors: a man in his fifties or sixties in good health and CMV-seronegative.

This sequence joins TRBV27 and TRBJ2-7, with TRBD2 identical over 7 bases. There are 16 residues in the CDR3. After removal of 4 bases from V and 1 base from J, the junction contained 10 bases not matched to a gene. In germline, CDR1 is MNHEY, CDR2 SMNVEV (reference sequence). The CDR3 region is CASSWTGTKLSYEQYF. CDR3 DNA sequence: TGTGCCAGCAGTTGGACCGGGACTAAGTTATCCTACGAGCAGTACTTC.

The CDR3 DNA sequence: TGCGCCAGCAGCTTGGGTACAGGGGAACACTATGGCTACACCTTC. It encodes CASSLGTGEHYGYTF. The chain combines TRBV5-1 with TRBJ1-2, with TRBD1 matching 7 bases. The CDR3 is made up of 15 amino acids. Trimming at V came to 0 bases and at J to 3 bases, leaving 5 bases not matched to a gene. Germline CDR1 is SGHRS and CDR2 is YFSETQ.

The chain combines TRBV5-4 with TRBJ2-3; the D gene is possibly TRBD1 (9 bases). Germline V CDR1 and CDR2: SGHNT, YYREEE (reference sequence). Trimming removed 4 bases from V and 2 bases from J, with 20 bases in between. The CDR3 runs 17 residues. CDR3 region: CASSIQGASGSTDTQYF. CDR3 coding DNA: TGTGCCAGCAGCATACAGGGGGCTAGCGGGTCCACAGATACGCAGTATTTT.

In this sample, this clone turned up a few times. The V gene is TRBV7-2, the J gene TRBJ1-1, with 8 bases lining up with TRBD1. The CDR3 sequence is 14 residues long. Unmatched junction bases numbered 5, after V lost 1 base and J lost 7 bases. The germline V gene encodes CDR1 SGHTA and CDR2 FQGNSA. DNA for the CDR3: TGTGCCAGCAGCTTAGTACAGGGGGAGGGTGAAGCTTTCTTT. The encoded protein is CASSLVQGEGEAFF.

This clone appeared a few times. The gene calls are TRBV18 and TRBJ1-1; D perhaps matches TRBD1 (5 bases). The CDR3 sequence is 12 residues long. From germline, CDR1 is KGHSH and CDR2 LQKENI. Trimming cost V 8 bases and J 8 bases, with 15 bases left between them. The CDR3 protein is CASENTGHEAFF. The CDR3 region has the DNA TGTGCCAGCGAAAATACAGGACACGAAGCTTTCTTT.

This clone was counted once. The rearrangement links TRBV28 to TRBJ2-7; tentative D call: TRBD1 (5 bases). The V end was cut by 7 bases, the J end by 3 bases, with 16 bases between. The CDR3 runs to 14 residues. CDR1 is MDHEN, CDR2 SYDVKM, per germline. The CDR3 DNA follows: TGTGCCAGCATCCAGGACATAGGTCGCTACGAGCAGTACTTC. Amino acid sequence: CASIQDIGRYEQYF. Drawing the rest from reference TRBV28 and TRBJ2-7, the complete variable domain is DVKVTQSSRYLVKRTGEKVFLECVQDMDHENMFWYRQDPGLGLRLIYFSYDVKMKEKGDIPEGYSVSREKKERFSLILESASTNQTSMYLCASIQDIGRYEQYFGPGTRLTVT.

Only one count was recorded for this clone. The chain recombines TRBV7-9 with TRBJ2-7; unclear D gene. This CDR3 is 12 amino acids long. The V end was cut by 2 bases, the J end by 2 bases, with 4 bases between. Germline CDR1 reads SEHNR; CDR2 reads FQNEAQ (reference sequence). This CDR3 reads CASSLTAYEQYF. The DNA of the CDR3 is TGTGCCAGCAGCTTAACAGCCTACGAGCAGTACTTC.

This clone was detected only once. V is TRBV7-4 and J is TRBJ1-5; TRBD1 is a possible D gene (5 bases). Germline loops: CDR1 SGHVT, CDR2 SQSDAQ. The CDR3 spans 15 residues. Trimming took 1 base from V and 5 from J, leaving 12 bases between them. The CDR3 sequence is CASSLDGGGDQPQHF. DNA for the CDR3: TGTGCCAGCAGCTTAGACGGGGGGGGTGATCAGCCCCAGCATTTT.

CDR3 region: CSVDIAGAYEQYF. The CDR3 DNA sequence: TGCAGCGTTGATATAGCGGGAGCTTACGAGCAGTACTTC. The chain couples TRBV29-1 to TRBJ2-7; 9 bases are a match to TRBD2. The germline V gene has CDR1 SQVTM and CDR2 ANQGSEA. The CDR3 is 13 residues long. V was clipped by 3 bases and J by 4 bases; unmatched bases: 4.

The chain joins TRBV25-1 to TRBJ2-5, with TRBD2 matching over 7 bases. The length of the CDR3 is 15 residues. Losses at the gene ends were 4 bases for V and 1 base for J; bases not matched to a gene: 6. Germline V gene data show CDR1 as MGHDK and CDR2 as SYGVNS. DNA for the CDR3: TGTGCCAGCAGTGTGGAGCGGGATGTCCAAGAGACCCAGTACTTC. Protein product: CASSVERDVQETQYF.

The rearrangement uses TRBV7-3 and TRBJ2-1; TRBD1 agrees at 8 bases. The germline gives CDR1 SGHTA, CDR2 FQGTGA. CDR3 length: 15 amino acids. Trimming cost V 2 bases and J 5 bases; bases outside gene matches: 5. CDR3 residues: CASSLGRGLDNEQFF. Written as DNA, the CDR3 is TGTGCCAGCAGCTTAGGCAGGGGGCTCGACAATGAGCAGTTCTTC.

The chain employs TRBV7-3 and TRBJ2-7; the match to TRBD1 covers 8 bases. The germline CDR1 and CDR2 sequences are SGHTA and FQGTGA. The V and J ends lost 5 bases and 0 bases, in that order; junction bases with no gene match: 3. CDR3 length: 14 amino acids. Here the CDR3 reads CASSPTGGSYEQYF. The CDR3 DNA sequence: TGTGCCAGCAGCCCAACAGGGGGCTCCTACGAGCAGTACTTC.

The V gene is TRBV5-4, the J gene TRBJ1-2, with 7 positions matching TRBD1. The CDR3 covers 13 residues. Germline CDR1 reads SGHNT; CDR2 reads YYREEE (reference sequence). With 0 bases clipped from V and 6 bases from J, the junction kept 2 bases outside the gene matches. Here the CDR3 DNA reads TGTGCCAGCAGCTTGGCGGGGACAGATGGCTACACCTTC. Protein sequence: CASSLAGTDGYTF.

V usage is TRBV30 and J usage is TRBJ1-5; D is unclear. Germline V gene data show CDR1 as GTSNPN and CDR2 as SVGIG (reference sequence). The CDR3 spans 13 residues. Trimming cost V 2 bases and J 7 bases, with 12 bases left between them. CDR3 DNA sequence: TGTGCCTGGAGTAGTGGGCTCGAACAGCCCCAGCATTTT. Residues: CAWSSGLEQPQHF.

The chain is built from TRBV19 and TRBJ2-4, with D possibly matching TRBD2 (6 bases). Germline values: CDR1 LNHDA, CDR2 SQIVND (reference sequence). The CDR3 is made up of 15 amino acids. The V and J ends lost 5 bases and 5 bases respectively, with 16 bases between them. The CDR3 region has the DNA TGTGCCAGTAGTGCGGGACTCGCGCCCCAAAACATTCAGTACTTC. Translating gives CASSAGLAPQNIQYF. Looking up the rest from reference TRBV19 and TRBJ2-4 gives the full variable domain: DGGITQSPKYLFRKEGQNVTLSCEQNLNHDAMYWYRQDPGQGLRLIYYSQIVNDFQKGDIAEGYSVSREKKESFPLTVTSAQKNPTAFYLCASSAGLAPQNIQYFGAGTRLSVL.

The V gene is TRBV18, the J gene TRBJ1-5, with 8 bases identical to TRBD1. CDR1 and CDR2 from the germline V gene are KGHSH and LQKENI. With 2 bases clipped from V and 6 bases from J, the junction kept 6 bases outside the gene matches. CDR3 length: 15 amino acids. The CDR3 is CASSPNQGAGQPQHF. In DNA form, the CDR3 reads TGTGCCAGCTCACCAAACCAGGGGGCCGGTCAGCCCCAGCATTTT.

The rearrangement links TRBV28 to TRBJ2-7; 9 bases map to TRBD2. CDR1 is MDHEN, CDR2 SYDVKM, per germline. The CDR3 is 15 residues long. Germline trimming cut 3 bases from V and 5 bases from J; bases unmatched to any gene: 8. The CDR3 loop reads CASSFLASGTNEQYF. CDR3 bases: TGTGCCAGCAGTTTCCTGGCTAGCGGGACCAACGAGCAGTACTTC.

This chain links TRBV5-5 with TRBJ1-2; D not resolved. The CDR3 has 14 residues. Germline CDR1 SGHKS, CDR2 YYEKEE (reference sequence). V was pared by 2 bases and J by 2 bases, with 10 bases between. For the CDR3, the DNA is TGTGCCAGCAGCTTTGACGGGTCGAACTATGGCTACACCTTC. Translating it yields CASSFDGSNYGYTF. Together with reference TRBV5-5 and TRBJ1-2, the CDR3 gives the full variable domain: DAGVTQSPTHLIKTRGQQVTLRCSPISGHKSVSWYQQVLGQGPQFIFQYYEKEERGRGNFPDRFSARQFPNYSSELNVNALLLGDSALYLCASSFDGSNYGYTFGSGTRLTVV.

This clone was counted between two and nine times. The gene calls are TRBV29-1 and TRBJ1-2; D gene ambiguous. V was shortened by 2 bases and J by 6 bases, with 7 bases between the two germline ends. Germline V gene sequence: CDR1 SQVTM, CDR2 ANQGSEA. The CDR3 is 11 residues long. The CDR3 region is CSVERSNGYTF. The CDR3, as DNA: TGCAGCGTTGAACGGAGTAATGGCTACACCTTC. Complete variable domain (other parts from reference TRBV29-1 and TRBJ1-2): SAVISQKPSRDICQRGTSLTIQCQVDSQVTMMFWYRQQPGQSLTLIATANQGSEATYESGFVIDKFPISRPNLTFSTLTVSNMSPEDSSIYLCSVERSNGYTFGSGTRLTVV.

The count of this clone is one. The chain has TRBV5-1 and TRBJ2-1, with TRBD2 matching over 8 bases. V lost 0 bases to trimming and J lost 10 bases; unmatched junction nucleotides: 3. Germline CDR1 and CDR2: SGHRS and YFSETQ. This CDR3 spans 13 amino acids. The CDR3 bases are TGCGCCAGCAGCTTGGTCGGGAGGGCCGAGCAGTTCTTC. Translated: CASSLVGRAEQFF. The full variable domain, with the rest looked up from reference TRBV5-1 and TRBJ2-1, is KAGVTQTPRYLIKTRGQQVTLSCSPISGHRSVSWYQQTPGQGLQFLFEYFSETQRNKGNFPGRFSGRQFSNSRSEMNVSTLELGDSALYLCASSLVGRAEQFFGPGTRLTVL.

The chain links TRBV5-6 to TRBJ2-7, with D perhaps TRBD1 (6 bases). V lost 1 base and J lost 5, with 16 bases in between. Germline V gene lookup returns CDR1 SGHDT and CDR2 YYEEEE. The CDR3 length is 15 residues. The CDR3 loop reads CASSLFGYRVNEQYF. In DNA form, the CDR3 reads TGTGCCAGCAGCTTGTTTGGTTACAGGGTCAACGAGCAGTACTTC.

The rearrangement links TRBV29-1 to TRBJ1-5; 8 positions match TRBD1. The CDR3 consists of 13 residues. J gave up 4 bases and V 6 bases, and 5 bases lay outside the gene matches. The V gene's germline CDR1 is SQVTM and CDR2 ANQGSEA. The CDR3 nucleotides read TGCAGCGTCTGGACAGGGCCTAATCAGCCCCAGCATTTT. Its protein is CSVWTGPNQPQHF.

The chain links TRBV7-9 to TRBJ1-2; 7 nucleotides agree with TRBD1. V trimming: 0 bases; J trimming: 2 bases; junction bases outside the gene matches: 3. This CDR3 is built from 15 residues. The germline CDR1 and CDR2 sequences are SEHNR and FQNEAQ (reference sequence). Here the CDR3 reads CASSLAGQTNYGYTF. Written as DNA, the CDR3 is TGTGCCAGCAGCTTAGCGGGACAGACCAACTATGGCTACACCTTC.

The gene calls are TRBV7-3 and TRBJ2-2; D remains ambiguous. Trimming pared 4 bases from V and 0 bases from J, leaving 9 bases between. The CDR3 contains 15 residues. Germline values: CDR1 SGHTA, CDR2 FQGTGA. The CDR3 is CASSSELANTGELFF. CDR3 DNA sequence: TGTGCCAGCAGCTCCGAGTTGGCGAACACCGGGGAGCTGTTTTTT.

The V gene is TRBV6-1, the J gene TRBJ2-3; TRBD2 matches 11 bases. In germline, CDR1 is MNHNS, CDR2 SASEGT. There are 15 residues in the CDR3. With V trimmed by 6 bases and J by 1 base, 3 bases remained unmatched. CDR3 protein: CASSTTSGGTDTQYF. CDR3 in DNA: TGTGCCAGCAGCACGACTAGCGGGGGCACAGATACGCAGTATTTT.

This clone showed up just once. This sequence joins TRBV29-1 and TRBJ2-5; D remains ambiguous. With the DNA end fitting TRBJ2-7 better, the J assignment may be wrong. This CDR3 is built from 12 residues. The V gene's germline CDR1 is SQVTM and CDR2 ANQGSEA. CDR3 in amino acids: CSVANSNYEQYF. The CDR3 DNA follows: TGCAGCGTTGCGAATAGTAACTACGAGCAGTACTTC.

V gene TRBV11-2 combines with J gene TRBJ2-3; 12 bases are a match to TRBD2. The CDR3 extends over 14 amino acids. Germline V gene sequence: CDR1 SGHAT, CDR2 FQNNGV. V trimming: 5 bases; J trimming: 9 bases; junction bases outside the gene matches: 6. The CDR3 sequence: CASSDGLAGRTQYF. In nucleotides, the CDR3 is TGTGCCAGCAGCGATGGACTAGCGGGGAGAACGCAGTATTTT.

The chain couples TRBV6-6 to TRBJ2-7, with 9 nucleotides matching TRBD1. The germline V gene encodes CDR1 MNHNY and CDR2 SVGAGI (reference sequence). V lost 2 bases, J lost 5 bases, and 4 bases stayed unmatched. The CDR3 is 14 amino acids. The CDR3 here is CASSYGTGRDEQYF. The CDR3 DNA reads TGTGCCAGCAGTTACGGGACAGGGCGTGACGAGCAGTACTTC.

The genes are TRBV5-6 and TRBJ1-2, with 7 bases that match TRBD1. The germline gives CDR1 SGHDT, CDR2 YYEEEE. With 3 bases clipped from V and 6 bases from J, the junction kept 5 bases outside the gene matches. The CDR3 sequence is 13 residues long. The CDR3 DNA follows: TGTGCCAGCAGCTCGGACAGGACTAATGGCTACACCTTC. It encodes CASSSDRTNGYTF.

The J gene is TRBJ2-7, the V gene TRBV19; D remains ambiguous. Germline V CDR1 and CDR2: LNHDA, SQIVND (reference sequence). V lost 5 bases, J lost 5 bases, and 16 bases lay in between. The CDR3 consists of 14 residues. The CDR3 DNA reads TGTGCCAGTAGTCGACTTTACACCCACCACGAGCAGTACTTC. Translating it yields CASSRLYTHHEQYF.

The J gene is TRBJ2-7, the V gene TRBV27, with 15 bases lining up with TRBD2. Trimming took 4 bases from V and 7 from J; bases not matched to a gene: 2. The CDR3 is 14 residues long. In germline, CDR1 is MNHEY, CDR2 SMNVEV (reference sequence). The CDR3 region has the DNA TGTGCCAGCAGTTCCGGGACTAGCGGGGGGGAGCAGTACTTC. It codes for CASSSGTSGGEQYF.

The chain recombines TRBV4-1 with TRBJ2-5; no definite D call. The CDR3 is made up of 16 amino acids. V dropped 0 bases and J dropped 5 bases, with 16 bases sitting between them. CDR1 is MGHRA and CDR2 is YSYEKL in the germline V gene. CDR3 sequence: CASSQDGHQSWETQYF. DNA for the CDR3: TGCGCCAGCAGCCAAGATGGGCATCAAAGCTGGGAGACCCAGTACTTC.